This TCR beta chain is from a study of cytomegalovirus exposure and HLA in healthy donors. Turning to this clone: Its antigen is currently unknown.

The PCR used 60 Vbeta and 13 Jbeta primers. Sequencing was performed with immunoSEQ multiplex PCR; in TCRdb, only in-frame clones are kept and a portion is missing. The sample includes some 100,000 clones, roughly 74% of them seen just once. The germline CDR1 and CDR2 sequences are SEHNR and FQNEAQ (reference sequence). With 2 bases removed from V and 3 bases from J, the gap between germline ends came to 7 bases. The CDR3 spans 13 residues. Regarding the study as a whole: Usually a TCR sequence was rare, but some public TCRs were found in many donors.

This clonotype originated in a female donor in good health and CMV-seropositive. The source material was PBMCs. The chain links TRBV7-9 to TRBJ2-5; perhaps TRBD1 as D (6 bases). CDR3 residues: CASSLSGEETQYF. The DNA for the CDR3 is TGTGCCAGCAGCTTATCAGGGGAAGAGACCCAGTACTTC.